This T cell receptor (beta chain) was sequenced for a study of blood T cell repertoires in COVID-19. At the level of the study: Both acute and convalescent COVID-19 samples were obtained from the United States, Italy and Spain.

This CDR3 spans 17 amino acids. The germline CDR1 and CDR2 sequences are SEHNR and FQNEAQ (reference sequence). V dropped 5 bases and J dropped 7; count of bases not matched to a gene: 14. Followed over time, Seattle patients had been enrolled while infection was active. Original analysis: Cell counts per sample came from amplifying reference gene primers. Sequencing used immunoSEQ multiplex PCR; TCRdb keeps in-frame clones, though not all of them. From that table come the V and J calls and clone size; the DNA was used to work out D and trimming. Of 100,000 to 150,000 clones in the sample, approximately 90% are singletons; the top ten hold around 2%.

The rearrangement links TRBV7-9 to TRBJ2-2; TRBD2 aligns across 9 bases. The source of this sequence is a man in his forties or fifties with COVID-19, enrolled during active disease. Sequencing used peripheral blood. In DNA, the CDR3 is TGTGCCAGCAGCCCCCGAGGGGTAGCGGGAGTCGGCGGGGAGCTGTTTTTT. It translates to CASSPRGVAGVGGELFF. The full variable domain, its missing parts supplied by reference TRBV7-9 and TRBJ2-2, is DTGVSQNPRHKITKRGQNVTFRCDPISEHNRLYWYRQTLGQGPEFLTYFQNEAQLEKSRLLSDRFSAERPKGSFSTLEIQRTEQGDSAMYLCASSPRGVAGVGGELFFGEGSRLTVL.